The sequence of this T cell receptor beta chain was determined in a study of blood T cell repertoires in COVID-19. Study in general: Sources were T cells, B-cell-depleted T cells, or PBMCs; the material itself was cDNA or gDNA.

Authors' processing steps: How many nucleated cells were present was estimated from reference gene primer amplification. Libraries were prepared by immunoSEQ multiplex PCR; TCRdb keeps only in-frame clonotypes and omits some of them. Clonal size and the V and J genes are those of that table, whereas D and trimming came from the DNA. This table holds tens of thousands of clones, roughly 80% found once. This CDR3 contains 19 residues. The J segment lost 0 bases and the V segment lost 4 bases, leaving 9 bases of the junction unmatched. Per the germline V gene, CDR1 is LGHNA and CDR2 is YNFKEQ. Sequenced input: peripheral blood. This clonotype was obtained from a man at least 80 years old with active or convalescent COVID-19. V is TRBV4-2 and J is TRBJ2-3, with 14 bases fitting TRBD2. The CDR3 bases are TGTGCCAGCAGCCCCTCCGGACTAGCGGGGGGCTATAGCACAGATACGCAGTATTTT. This sequence encodes CASSPSGLAGGYSTDTQYF.